This TCR beta chain was identified in a study of T-cell memory formation after mild COVID-19. Study summary: Clustering of TCRs was largely donor specific.

5'RACE primed from the constant segment yielded TCR alpha and TCR beta cDNA libraries bearing sample barcodes and UMIs. Each CDR3 protein gets one entry after TCRdb re-called the 5' RACE reads with MiXCR. The sample has roughly 130,000 distinct CDR3 sequences, about 5.9% seen once. With V trimmed by 4 bases and J by 4 bases, 13 bases remained unmatched. In germline, CDR1 is SGHRS, CDR2 YFSETQ. The CDR3 has 16 residues. Findings and caveats of the study: Second-wave clones with a day 37 peak had unconfirmed SARS-CoV-2 specificity.

This clonotype was detected a few times. Its specificity is unknown. This TCR came from an adult woman who had mild COVID-19 (a few samples of this study predate the infection). Cell type and time point are not known. The V gene is TRBV5-1, the J gene TRBJ2-7; 8 nucleotides align to TRBD1. The sample consisted of PBMCs or a T cell subset sorted from them (not recorded which). The CDR3 coding sequence is TGCGCCAGCAGCCCTCCGGGACAGGTTGGTTTGTACGAGCAGTACTTC. This translates into CASSPPGQVGLYEQYF.